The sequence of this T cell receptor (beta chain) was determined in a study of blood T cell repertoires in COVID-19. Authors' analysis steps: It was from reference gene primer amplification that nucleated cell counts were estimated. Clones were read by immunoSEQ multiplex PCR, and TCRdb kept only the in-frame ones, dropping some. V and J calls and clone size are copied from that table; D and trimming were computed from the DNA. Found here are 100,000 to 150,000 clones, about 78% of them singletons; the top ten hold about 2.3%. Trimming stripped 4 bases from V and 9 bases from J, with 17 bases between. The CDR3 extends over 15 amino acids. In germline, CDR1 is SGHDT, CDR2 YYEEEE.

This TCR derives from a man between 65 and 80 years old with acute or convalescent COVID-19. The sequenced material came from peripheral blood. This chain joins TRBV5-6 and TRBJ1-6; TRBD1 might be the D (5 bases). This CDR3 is CASSPRSGVSSPLHF. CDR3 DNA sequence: TGTGCCAGCAGCCCGAGGTCGGGGGTAAGTTCACCCCTCCACTTT.